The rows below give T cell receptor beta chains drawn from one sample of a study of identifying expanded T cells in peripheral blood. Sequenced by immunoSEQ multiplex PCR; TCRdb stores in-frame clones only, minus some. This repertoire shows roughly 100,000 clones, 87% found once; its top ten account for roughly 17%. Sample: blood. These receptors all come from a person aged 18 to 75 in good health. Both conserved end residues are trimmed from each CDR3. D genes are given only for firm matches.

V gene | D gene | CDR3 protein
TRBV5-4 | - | ASSYYQVYT
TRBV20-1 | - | SAAPQVQQF
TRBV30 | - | AWKGGRSSYNSPLH
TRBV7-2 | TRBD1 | ASRQGQGIGGGENEQF
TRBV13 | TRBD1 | ASSSGTGEYEQY
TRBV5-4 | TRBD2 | ASSRWSSGGTDTQY
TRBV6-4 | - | ASSELRGSYNEQF
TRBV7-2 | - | ASSLGGTSYEQY
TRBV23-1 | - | ASSQSGVARVWVGNQPQH
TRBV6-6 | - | ASSPFGGRGNTIY
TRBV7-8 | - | ASSFSSGTGNTIY
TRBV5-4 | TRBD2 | ASSSKTSGSADTQY
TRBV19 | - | ASIGGWGTEAF
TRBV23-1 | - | ASSQSPNTGELF
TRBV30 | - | AWSRKREQY
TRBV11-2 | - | ASSSGLGNTIY
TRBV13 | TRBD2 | ASSLSRLGRGVPYEQY
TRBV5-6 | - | ASSLEAGEQY
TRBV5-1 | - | ASSSAGYRTGELF
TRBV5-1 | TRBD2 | ASSLPGLAGGETQY
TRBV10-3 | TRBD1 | AISLSPGQGPLH
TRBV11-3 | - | ASSLAGSENTGELF
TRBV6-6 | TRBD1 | ASSTWDRGNYGYT
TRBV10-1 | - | ASSESAEGLDTQY
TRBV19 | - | ASSPGTLNYGYT
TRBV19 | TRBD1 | ASSIGLWTGSSYEQY